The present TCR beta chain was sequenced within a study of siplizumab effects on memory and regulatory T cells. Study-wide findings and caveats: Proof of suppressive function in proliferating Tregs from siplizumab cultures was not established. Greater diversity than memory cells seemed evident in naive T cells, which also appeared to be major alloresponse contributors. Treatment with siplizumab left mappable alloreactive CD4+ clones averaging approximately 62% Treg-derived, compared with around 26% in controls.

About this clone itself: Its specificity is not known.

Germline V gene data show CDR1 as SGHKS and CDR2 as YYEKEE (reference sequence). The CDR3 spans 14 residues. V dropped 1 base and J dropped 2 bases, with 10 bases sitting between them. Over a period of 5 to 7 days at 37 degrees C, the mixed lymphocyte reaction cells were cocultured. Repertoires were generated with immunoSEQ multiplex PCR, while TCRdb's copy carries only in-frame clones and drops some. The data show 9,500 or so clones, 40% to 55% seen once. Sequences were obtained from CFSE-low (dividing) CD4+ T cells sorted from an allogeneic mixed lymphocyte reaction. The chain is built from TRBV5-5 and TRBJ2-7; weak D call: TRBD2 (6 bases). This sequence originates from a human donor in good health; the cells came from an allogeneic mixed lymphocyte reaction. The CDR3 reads CASSLFRTTYEQYF. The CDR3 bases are TGTGCCAGCAGCTTGTTCCGGACTACCTACGAGCAGTACTTC. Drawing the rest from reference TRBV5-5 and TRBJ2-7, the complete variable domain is DAGVTQSPTHLIKTRGQQVTLRCSPISGHKSVSWYQQVLGQGPQFIFQYYEKEERGRGNFPDRFSARQFPNYSSELNVNALLLGDSALYLCASSLFRTTYEQYFGPGTRLTVT.